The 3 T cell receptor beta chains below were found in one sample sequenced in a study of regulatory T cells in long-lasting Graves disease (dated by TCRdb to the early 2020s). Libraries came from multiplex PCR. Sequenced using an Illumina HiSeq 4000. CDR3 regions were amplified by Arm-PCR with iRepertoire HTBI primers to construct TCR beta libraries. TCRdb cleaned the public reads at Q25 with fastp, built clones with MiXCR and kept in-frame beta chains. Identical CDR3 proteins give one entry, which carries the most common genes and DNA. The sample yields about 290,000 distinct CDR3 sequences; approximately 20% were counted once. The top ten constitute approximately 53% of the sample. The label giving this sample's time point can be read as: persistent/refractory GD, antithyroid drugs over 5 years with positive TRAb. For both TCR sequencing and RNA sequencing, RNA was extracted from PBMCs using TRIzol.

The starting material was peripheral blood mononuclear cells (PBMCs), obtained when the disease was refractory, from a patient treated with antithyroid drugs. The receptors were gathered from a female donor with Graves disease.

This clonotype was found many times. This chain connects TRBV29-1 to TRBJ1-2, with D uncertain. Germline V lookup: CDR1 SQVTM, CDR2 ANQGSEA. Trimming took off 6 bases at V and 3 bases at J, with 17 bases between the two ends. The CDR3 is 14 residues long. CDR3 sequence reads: CSVGYQGTDYGYTF. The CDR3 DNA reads TGCAGCGTAGGATACCAAGGAACCGACTATGGCTACACCTTC.

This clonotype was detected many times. The CDR3 region is CASSKTSGWYQETQYF. DNA for the CDR3: TGTGCCAGCAGCAAGACTAGCGGGTGGTACCAAGAGACCCAGTACTTC. V gene TRBV6-1 combines with J gene TRBJ2-5; TRBD2 matches 10 bases. Germline CDR1 and CDR2: MNHNS and SASEGT. The CDR3 sequence is 16 residues long. V lost 6 bases to trimming and J lost 0 bases; unmatched junction nucleotides: 7.

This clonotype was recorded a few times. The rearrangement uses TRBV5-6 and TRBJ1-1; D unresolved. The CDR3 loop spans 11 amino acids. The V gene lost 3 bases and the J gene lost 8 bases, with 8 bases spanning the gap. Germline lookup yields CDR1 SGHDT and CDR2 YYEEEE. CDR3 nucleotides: TGTGCCAGCAGCTATGGGCAGGAAGCTTTCTTT. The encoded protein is CASSYGQEAFF.